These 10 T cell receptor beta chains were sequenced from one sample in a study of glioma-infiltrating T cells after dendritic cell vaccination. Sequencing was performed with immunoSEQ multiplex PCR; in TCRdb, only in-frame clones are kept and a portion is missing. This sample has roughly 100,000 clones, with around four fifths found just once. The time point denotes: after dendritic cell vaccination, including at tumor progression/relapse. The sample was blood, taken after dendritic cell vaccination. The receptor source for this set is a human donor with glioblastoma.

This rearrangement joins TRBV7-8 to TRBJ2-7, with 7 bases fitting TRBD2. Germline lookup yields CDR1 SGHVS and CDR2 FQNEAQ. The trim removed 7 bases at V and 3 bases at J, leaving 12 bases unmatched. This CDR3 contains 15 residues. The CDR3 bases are TGTGCCAGCACCGACATTGGGGGGGGGAACTACGAGCAGTACTTC. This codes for CASTDIGGGNYEQYF.

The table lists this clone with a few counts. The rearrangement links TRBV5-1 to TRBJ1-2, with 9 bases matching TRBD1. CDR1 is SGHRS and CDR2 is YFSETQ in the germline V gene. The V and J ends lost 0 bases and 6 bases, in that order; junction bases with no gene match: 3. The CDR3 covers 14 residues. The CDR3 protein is CASSLATGGDGYTF. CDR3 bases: TGCGCCAGCAGCTTGGCCACAGGGGGCGATGGCTACACCTTC.

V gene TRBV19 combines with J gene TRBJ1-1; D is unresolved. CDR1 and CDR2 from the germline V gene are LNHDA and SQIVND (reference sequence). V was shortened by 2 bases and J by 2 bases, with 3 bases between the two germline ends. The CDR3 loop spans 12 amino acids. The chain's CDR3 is CASSIPNTEAFF. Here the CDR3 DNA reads TGTGCCAGTAGTATACCTAACACTGAAGCTTTCTTT.

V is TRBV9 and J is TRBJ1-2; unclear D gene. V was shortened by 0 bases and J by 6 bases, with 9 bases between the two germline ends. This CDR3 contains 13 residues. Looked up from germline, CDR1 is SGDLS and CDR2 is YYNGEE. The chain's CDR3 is CASSVALGDGYTF. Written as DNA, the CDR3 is TGTGCCAGCAGCGTAGCCCTCGGTGATGGCTACACCTTC.

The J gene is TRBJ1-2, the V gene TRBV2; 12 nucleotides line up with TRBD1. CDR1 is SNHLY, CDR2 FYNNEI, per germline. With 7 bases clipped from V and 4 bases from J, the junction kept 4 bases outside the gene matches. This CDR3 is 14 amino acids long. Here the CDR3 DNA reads TGTGCCAGCATCCGGGACAGGGGGCTCTATGGCTACACCTTC. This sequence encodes CASIRDRGLYGYTF.

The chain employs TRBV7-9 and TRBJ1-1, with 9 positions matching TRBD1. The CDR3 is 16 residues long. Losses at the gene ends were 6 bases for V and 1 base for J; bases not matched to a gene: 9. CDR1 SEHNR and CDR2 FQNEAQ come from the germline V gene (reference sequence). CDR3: CASSFAPGQGNTEAFF. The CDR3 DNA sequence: TGTGCCAGCAGTTTCGCCCCGGGACAGGGGAACACTGAAGCTTTCTTT.

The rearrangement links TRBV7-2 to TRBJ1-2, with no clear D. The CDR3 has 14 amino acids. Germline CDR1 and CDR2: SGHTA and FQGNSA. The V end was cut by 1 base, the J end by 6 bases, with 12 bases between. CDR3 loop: CASSLVRFDNGYTF. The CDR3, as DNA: TGTGCCAGCAGCTTAGTCAGGTTCGACAATGGCTACACCTTC.

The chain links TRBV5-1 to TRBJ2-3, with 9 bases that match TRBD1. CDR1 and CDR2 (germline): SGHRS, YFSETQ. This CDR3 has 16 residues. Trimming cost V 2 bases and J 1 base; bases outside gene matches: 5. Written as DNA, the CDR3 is TGCGCCAGCAGCTTTCGGACAGGGGTTGGCACAGATACGCAGTATTTT. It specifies CASSFRTGVGTDTQYF.

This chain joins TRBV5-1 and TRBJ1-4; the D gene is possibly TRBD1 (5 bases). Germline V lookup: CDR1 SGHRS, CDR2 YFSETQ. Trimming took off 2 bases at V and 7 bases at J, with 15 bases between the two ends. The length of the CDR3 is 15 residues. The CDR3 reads CASSLGSGLGEKLFF. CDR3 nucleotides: TGCGCCAGCAGCTTAGGTTCGGGACTGGGTGAAAAACTGTTTTTT.

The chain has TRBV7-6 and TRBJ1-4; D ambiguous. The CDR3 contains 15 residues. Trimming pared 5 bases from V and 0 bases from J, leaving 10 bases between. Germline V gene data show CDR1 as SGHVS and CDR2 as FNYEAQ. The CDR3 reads CASSAPGATNEKLFF. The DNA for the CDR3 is TGTGCCAGCAGCGCCCCCGGGGCAACTAATGAAAAACTGTTTTTT.